The sequence of this T cell receptor beta chain was determined in a study of cytotoxic CD8 clonotypes in ibrutinib-treated CLL. The wider study: Patients attained approximately 24 partial and 2 complete responses; at median around 68 months, 14 remained remitted while roughly 12 progressed.

Germline CDR1 is MNHNS and CDR2 is SASEGT. The germline V and J ends were trimmed by 7 bases and 4 bases, with 19 bases remaining between them. This CDR3 is built from 15 residues. TCRdb's table, derived via immunoSEQ multiplex PCR, lists solely in-frame clones and lacks some. The data contain about 130,000 clones, 84% of them singletons. This TCR derives from a human donor with chronic lymphocytic leukemia. The material was PBMCs, obtained after 24 months of ibrutinib treatment. The V and J genes are TRBV6-1 and TRBJ2-5, with D possibly TRBD1 on 5 matching bases. In nucleotides, the CDR3 is TGTGCCAGCACCCTTGAATCTAGGGGCGCAGAGACCCAGTACTTC. Amino acid sequence: CASTLESRGAETQYF.